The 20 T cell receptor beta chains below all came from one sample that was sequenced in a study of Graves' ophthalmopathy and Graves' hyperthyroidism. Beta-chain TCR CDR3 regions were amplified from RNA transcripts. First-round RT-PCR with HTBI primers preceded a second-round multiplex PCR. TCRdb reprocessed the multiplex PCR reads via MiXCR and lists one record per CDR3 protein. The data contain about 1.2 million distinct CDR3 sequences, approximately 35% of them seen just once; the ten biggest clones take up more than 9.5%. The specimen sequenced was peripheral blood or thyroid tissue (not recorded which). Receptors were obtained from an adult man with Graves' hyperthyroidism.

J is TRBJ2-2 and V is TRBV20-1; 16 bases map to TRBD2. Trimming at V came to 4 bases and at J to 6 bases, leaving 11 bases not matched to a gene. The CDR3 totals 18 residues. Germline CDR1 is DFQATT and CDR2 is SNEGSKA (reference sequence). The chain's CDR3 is CSATLGTSGRATAGELFF. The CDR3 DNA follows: TGCAGTGCTACGCTGGGGACTAGCGGGAGGGCCACGGCCGGGGAGCTGTTTTTT.

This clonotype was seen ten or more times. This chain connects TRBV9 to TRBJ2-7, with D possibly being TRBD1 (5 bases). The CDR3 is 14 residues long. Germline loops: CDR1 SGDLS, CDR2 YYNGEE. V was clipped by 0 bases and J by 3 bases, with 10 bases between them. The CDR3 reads CASSVGQSFYEQYF. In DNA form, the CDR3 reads TGTGCCAGCAGCGTAGGACAGAGCTTCTACGAGCAGTACTTC.

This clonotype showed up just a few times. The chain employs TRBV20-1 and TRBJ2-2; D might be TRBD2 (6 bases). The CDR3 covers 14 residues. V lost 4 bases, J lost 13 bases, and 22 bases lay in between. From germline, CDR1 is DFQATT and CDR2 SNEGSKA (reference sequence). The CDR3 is CSAIPRDSTRGLFF. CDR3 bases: TGCAGTGCTATACCACGGGACTCAACAAGGGGGCTGTTTTTT.

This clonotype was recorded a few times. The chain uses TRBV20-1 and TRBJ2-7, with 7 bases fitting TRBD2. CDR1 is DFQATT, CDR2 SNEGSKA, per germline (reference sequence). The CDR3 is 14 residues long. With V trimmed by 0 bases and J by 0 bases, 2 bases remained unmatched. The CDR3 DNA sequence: TGCAGTGCTAGAGAAGGGGACTACTCCTACGAGCAGTACTTC. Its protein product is CSAREGDYSYEQYF.

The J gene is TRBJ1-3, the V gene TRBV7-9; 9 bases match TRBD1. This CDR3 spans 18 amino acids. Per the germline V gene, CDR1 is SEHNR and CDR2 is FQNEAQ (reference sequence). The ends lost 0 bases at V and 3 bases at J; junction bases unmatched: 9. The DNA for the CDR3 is TGTGCCAGCAGCTTAGCGGGAACAGGGGGCGTCGGTGGAAACACCATATATTTT. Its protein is CASSLAGTGGVGGNTIYF.

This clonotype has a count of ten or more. CDR3: CSVAPLGLGSEKLFF. The CDR3 DNA is TGCAGCGTTGCCCCCCTCGGACTTGGGAGTGAAAAACTGTTTTTT. The V call is TRBV29-1, the J call TRBJ1-4; D is uncertain. V was cut by 4 bases and J by 7 bases, with 19 bases left in between. The CDR3 consists of 15 residues. The V gene's germline CDR1 is SQVTM and CDR2 ANQGSEA.

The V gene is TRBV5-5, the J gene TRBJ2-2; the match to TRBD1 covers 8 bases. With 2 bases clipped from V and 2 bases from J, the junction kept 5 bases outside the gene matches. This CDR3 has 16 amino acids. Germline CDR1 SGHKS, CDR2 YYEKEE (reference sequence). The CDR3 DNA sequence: TGTGCCAGCAGCTTCCGGGACAGGCTCAACACCGGGGAGCTGTTTTTT. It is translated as CASSFRDRLNTGELFF.

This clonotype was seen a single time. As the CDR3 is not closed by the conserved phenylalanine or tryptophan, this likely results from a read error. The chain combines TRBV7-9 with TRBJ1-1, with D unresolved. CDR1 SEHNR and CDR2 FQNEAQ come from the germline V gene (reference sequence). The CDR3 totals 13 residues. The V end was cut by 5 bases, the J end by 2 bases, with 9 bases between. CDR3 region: CASSRTRNTEAFL. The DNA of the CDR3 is TGTGCCAGCAGCCGCACGCGAAACACTGAAGCTTTCCTT.

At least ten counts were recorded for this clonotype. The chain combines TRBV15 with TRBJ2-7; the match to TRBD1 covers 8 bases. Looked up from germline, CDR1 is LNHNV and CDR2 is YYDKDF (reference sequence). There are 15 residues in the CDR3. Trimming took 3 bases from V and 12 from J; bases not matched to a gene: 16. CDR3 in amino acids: CATSSTPETGAGRYF. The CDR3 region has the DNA TGTGCCACCAGCAGCACGCCAGAGACAGGGGCGGGTCGGTACTTC. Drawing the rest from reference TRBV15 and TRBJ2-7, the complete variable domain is DAMVIQNPRYQVTQFGKPVTLSCSQTLNHNVMYWYQQKSSQAPKLLFHYYDKDFNNEADTPDNFQSRRPNTSFCFLDIRSPGLGDTAMYLCATSSTPETGAGRYFGPGTRLTVT.

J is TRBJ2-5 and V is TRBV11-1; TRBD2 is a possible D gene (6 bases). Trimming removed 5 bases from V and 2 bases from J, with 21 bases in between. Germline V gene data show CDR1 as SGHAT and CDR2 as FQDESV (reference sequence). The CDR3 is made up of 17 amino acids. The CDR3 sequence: CASSHLVAGREQETQYF. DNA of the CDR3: TGTGCCAGCAGCCATCTCGTGGCGGGAAGGGAGCAAGAGACCCAGTACTTC.

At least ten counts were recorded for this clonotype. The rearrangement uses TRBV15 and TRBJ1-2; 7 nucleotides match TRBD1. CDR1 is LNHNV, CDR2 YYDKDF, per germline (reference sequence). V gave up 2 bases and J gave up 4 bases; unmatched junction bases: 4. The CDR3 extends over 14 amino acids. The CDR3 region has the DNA TGTGCCACCAGCAGACAGGGGGATGGCTATGGCTACACCTTC. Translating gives CATSRQGDGYGYTF.

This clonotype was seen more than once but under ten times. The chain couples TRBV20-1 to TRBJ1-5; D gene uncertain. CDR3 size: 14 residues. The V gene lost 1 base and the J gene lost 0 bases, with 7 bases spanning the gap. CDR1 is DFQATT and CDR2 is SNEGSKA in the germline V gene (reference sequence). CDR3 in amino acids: CSARGGNSNQPQHF. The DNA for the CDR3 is TGCAGTGCTAGAGGAGGAAATAGCAATCAGCCCCAGCATTTT.

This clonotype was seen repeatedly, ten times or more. The CDR3, as DNA: TGTGCCAGCACCCCTACAGAGAACACTGAAGCTTTCTTT. This encodes CASTPTENTEAFF. The V call is TRBV12-3 or TRBV12-4, the J call TRBJ1-1; the D is unclear. The CDR3 is 13 amino acids. The ends were cut back, 7 bases at V and 1 base at J, with 10 bases in the middle.

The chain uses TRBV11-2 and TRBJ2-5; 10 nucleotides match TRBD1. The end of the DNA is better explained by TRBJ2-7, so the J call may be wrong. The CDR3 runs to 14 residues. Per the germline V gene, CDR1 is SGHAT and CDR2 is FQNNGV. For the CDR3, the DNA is TGTGCCAGCAGCCCGAAGACAGGGGGCGGCGAGCAGTACTTC. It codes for CASSPKTGGGEQYF.

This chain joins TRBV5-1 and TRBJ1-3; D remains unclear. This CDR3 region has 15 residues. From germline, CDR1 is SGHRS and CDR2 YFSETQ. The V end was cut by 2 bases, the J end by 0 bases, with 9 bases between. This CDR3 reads CASSFEAGSGNTIYF. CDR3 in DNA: TGCGCCAGCAGCTTTGAGGCCGGCTCTGGAAACACCATATATTTT.

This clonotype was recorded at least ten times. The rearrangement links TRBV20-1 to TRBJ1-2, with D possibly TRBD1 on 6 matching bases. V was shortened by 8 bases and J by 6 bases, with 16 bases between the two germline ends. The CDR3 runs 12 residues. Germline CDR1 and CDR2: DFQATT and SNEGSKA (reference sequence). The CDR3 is CSIYRVVDGYTF. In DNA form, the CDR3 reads TGCAGTATCTACAGGGTGGTGGATGGCTACACCTTC.

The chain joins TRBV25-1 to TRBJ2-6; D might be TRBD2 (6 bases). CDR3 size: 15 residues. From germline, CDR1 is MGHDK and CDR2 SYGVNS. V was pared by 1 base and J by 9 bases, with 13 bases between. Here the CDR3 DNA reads TGTGCCAGCAGTGAATTCCCGGGGCGGGACAACGTCCTGACTTTC. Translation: CASSEFPGRDNVLTF.

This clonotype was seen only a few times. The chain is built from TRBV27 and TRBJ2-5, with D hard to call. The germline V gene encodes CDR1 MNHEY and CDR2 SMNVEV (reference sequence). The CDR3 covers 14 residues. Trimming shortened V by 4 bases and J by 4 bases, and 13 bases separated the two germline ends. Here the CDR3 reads CASSSISRLETQYF. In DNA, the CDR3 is TGTGCCAGCAGTTCGATCTCGAGGTTAGAGACCCAGTACTTC.

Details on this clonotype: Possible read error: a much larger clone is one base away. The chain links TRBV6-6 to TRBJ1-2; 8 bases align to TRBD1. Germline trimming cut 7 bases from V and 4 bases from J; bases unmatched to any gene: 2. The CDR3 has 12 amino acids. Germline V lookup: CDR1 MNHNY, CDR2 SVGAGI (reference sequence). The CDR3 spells CASIDRGYGYTF. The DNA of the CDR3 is TGTGCCAGCATCGACAGGGGCTATGGCTACACCTTC.

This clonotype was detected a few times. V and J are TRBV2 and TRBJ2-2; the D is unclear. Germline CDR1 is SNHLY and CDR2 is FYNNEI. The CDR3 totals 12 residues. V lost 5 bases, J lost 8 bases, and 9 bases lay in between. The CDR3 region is CASSWQRGELFF. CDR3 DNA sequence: TGTGCCAGCAGTTGGCAAAGGGGGGAGCTGTTTTTT.